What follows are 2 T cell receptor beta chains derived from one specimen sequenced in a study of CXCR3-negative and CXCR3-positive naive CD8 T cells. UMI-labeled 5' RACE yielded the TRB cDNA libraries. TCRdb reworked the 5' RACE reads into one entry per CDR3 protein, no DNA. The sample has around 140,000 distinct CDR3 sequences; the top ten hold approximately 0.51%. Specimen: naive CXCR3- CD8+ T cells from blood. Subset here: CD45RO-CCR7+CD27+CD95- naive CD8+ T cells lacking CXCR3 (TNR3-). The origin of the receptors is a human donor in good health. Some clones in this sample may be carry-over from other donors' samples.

The CDR3 loop is CASSPPEADLGGTEAFF. The rearrangement joins TRBV3-1 to TRBJ1-1; the TCRdb D gene call, TRBD1, has no DNA to confirm it. CDR3 length: 17 residues. The germline CDR1 and CDR2 sequences are LGHDT and YNNKEL (reference sequence).

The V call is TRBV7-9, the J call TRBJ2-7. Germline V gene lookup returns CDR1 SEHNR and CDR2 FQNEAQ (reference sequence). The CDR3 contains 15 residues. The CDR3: CASSYGRSFSYEQYF.